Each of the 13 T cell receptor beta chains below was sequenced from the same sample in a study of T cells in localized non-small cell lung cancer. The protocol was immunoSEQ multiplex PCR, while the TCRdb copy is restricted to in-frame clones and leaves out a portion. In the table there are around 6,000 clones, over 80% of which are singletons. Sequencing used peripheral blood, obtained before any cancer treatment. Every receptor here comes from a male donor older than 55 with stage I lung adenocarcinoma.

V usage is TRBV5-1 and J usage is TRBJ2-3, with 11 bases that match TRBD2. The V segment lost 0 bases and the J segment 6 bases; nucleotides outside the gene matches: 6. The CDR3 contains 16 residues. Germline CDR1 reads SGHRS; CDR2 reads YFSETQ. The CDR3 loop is CASSLVSSGGADTQYF. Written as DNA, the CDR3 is TGCGCCAGCAGCTTGGTCAGTAGCGGGGGGGCGGATACGCAGTATTTT.

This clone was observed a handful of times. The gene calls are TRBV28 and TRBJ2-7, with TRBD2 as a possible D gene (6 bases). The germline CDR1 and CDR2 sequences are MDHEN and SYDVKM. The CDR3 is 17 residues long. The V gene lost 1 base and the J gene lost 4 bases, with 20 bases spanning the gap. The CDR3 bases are TGTGCCAGCAGTTTATACCCCCGGGACTCGGTGGAGTACGAGCAGTACTTC. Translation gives CASSLYPRDSVEYEQYF.

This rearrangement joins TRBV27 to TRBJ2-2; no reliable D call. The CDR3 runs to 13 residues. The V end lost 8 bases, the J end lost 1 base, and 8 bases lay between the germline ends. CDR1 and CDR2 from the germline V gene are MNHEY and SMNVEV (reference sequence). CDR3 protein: CASGWKNTGELFF. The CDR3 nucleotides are TGTGCCAGCGGGTGGAAGAACACCGGGGAGCTGTTTTTT.

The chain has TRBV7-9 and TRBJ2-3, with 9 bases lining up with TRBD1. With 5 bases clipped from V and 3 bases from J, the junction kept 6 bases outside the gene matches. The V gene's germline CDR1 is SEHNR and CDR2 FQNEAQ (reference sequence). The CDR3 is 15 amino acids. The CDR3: CASSTQGAGTDTQYF. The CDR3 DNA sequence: TGTGCCAGCAGCACACAGGGGGCGGGGACAGATACGCAGTATTTT.

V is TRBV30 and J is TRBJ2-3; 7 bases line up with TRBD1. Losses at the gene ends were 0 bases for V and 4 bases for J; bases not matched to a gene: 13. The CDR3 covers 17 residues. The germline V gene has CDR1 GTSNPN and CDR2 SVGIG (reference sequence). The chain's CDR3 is CAWSVFMTGSLSDTQYF. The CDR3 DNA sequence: TGTGCCTGGAGTGTATTTATGACAGGGTCCTTGTCAGATACGCAGTATTTT.

CDR3 loop: CSASRWNEQFF. In DNA form, the CDR3 reads TGCAGTGCTTCCCGGTGGAATGAGCAGTTCTTC. The chain is built from TRBV20-1 and TRBJ2-1, with unresolved D. CDR3 length: 11 amino acids. Trimming took off 5 bases at V and 7 bases at J, with 9 bases between the two ends. The germline CDR1 and CDR2 sequences are DFQATT and SNEGSKA (reference sequence).

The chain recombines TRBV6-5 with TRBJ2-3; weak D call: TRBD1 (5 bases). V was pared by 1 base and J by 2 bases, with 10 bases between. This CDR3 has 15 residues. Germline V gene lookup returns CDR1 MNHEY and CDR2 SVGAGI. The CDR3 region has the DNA TGTGCCAGCAGTTACTGGGGCAGAATCACAGATACGCAGTATTTT. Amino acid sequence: CASSYWGRITDTQYF.

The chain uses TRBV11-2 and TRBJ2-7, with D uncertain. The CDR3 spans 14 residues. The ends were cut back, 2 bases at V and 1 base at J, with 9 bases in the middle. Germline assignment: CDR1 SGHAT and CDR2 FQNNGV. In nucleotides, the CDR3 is TGTGCCAGCAGCTTATCGCGGTTTTCCTACGAGCAGTACTTC. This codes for CASSLSRFSYEQYF.

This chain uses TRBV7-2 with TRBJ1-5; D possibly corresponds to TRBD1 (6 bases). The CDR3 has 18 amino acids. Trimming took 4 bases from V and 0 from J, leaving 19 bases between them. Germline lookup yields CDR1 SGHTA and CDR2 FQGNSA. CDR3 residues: CASSSKVSRGLSNQPQHF. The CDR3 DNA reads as TGTGCCAGCAGCTCAAAAGTTTCCCGGGGGCTTAGCAATCAGCCCCAGCATTTT.

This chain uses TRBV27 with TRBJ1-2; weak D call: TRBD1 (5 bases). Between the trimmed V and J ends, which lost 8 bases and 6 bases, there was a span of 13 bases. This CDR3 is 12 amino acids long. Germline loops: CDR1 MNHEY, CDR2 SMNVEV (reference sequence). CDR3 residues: CASWDGTDGYTF. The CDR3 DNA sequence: TGTGCCAGCTGGGACGGGACTGATGGCTACACCTTC.

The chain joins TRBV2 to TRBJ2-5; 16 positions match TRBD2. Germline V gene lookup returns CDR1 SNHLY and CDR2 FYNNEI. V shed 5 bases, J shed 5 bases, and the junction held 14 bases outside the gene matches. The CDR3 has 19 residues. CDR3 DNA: TGTGCCAGCAGTCATTCCGGGACTAGCGGGGGGGCCAGTAAGGAGACCCAGTACTTC. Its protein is CASSHSGTSGGASKETQYF.

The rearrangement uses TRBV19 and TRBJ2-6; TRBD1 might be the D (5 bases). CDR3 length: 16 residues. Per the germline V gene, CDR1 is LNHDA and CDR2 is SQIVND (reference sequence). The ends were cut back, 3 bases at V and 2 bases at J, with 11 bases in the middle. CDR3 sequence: CASSMAEQAGANVLTF. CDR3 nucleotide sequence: TGTGCCAGTAGTATGGCCGAACAGGCTGGGGCCAACGTCCTGACTTTC.

The CDR3 region is CASSLAGVQETQYF. The CDR3 DNA reads TGTGCCAGCAGCTTGGCCGGGGTCCAAGAGACCCAGTACTTC. V usage is TRBV5-4 and J usage is TRBJ2-5; possibly TRBD2 for D (5 bases). The CDR3 totals 14 residues. Germline values: CDR1 SGHNT, CDR2 YYREEE (reference sequence). The V and J ends lost 0 bases and 1 base respectively, with 7 bases between them. The whole variable domain, filled in from reference TRBV5-4 and TRBJ2-5, reads ETGVTQSPTHLIKTRGQQVTLRCSSQSGHNTVSWYQQALGQGPQFIFQYYREEENGRGNFPPRFSGLQFPNYSSELNVNALELDDSALYLCASSLAGVQETQYFGPGTRLLVL.